This T cell receptor beta chain was captured by sequencing in a study of blood T cell repertoires in COVID-19. Original handling: How many nucleated cells were present was estimated from reference gene primer amplification. The protocol was immunoSEQ multiplex PCR, while the TCRdb copy is restricted to in-frame clones and leaves out a portion. The DNA was the basis for D and trimming; V, J and clone size are from that table. The sample shows about 64,000 clones, just over 85% of them seen only once. From germline, CDR1 is SGHDN and CDR2 FVKESK. This CDR3 has 17 residues. With 0 bases removed from V and 3 bases from J, the gap between germline ends came to 15 bases.

The sample consisted of peripheral blood. The receptor comes from a man between 35 and 55 years old with acute or convalescent COVID-19. This chain uses TRBV14 with TRBJ2-4, with a possible D match to TRBD2 (6 bases). CDR3 DNA: TGTGCCAGCAGCCAAGAGATAGGAGGGACCGTCAAAAACATTCAGTACTTC. Amino acids: CASSQEIGGTVKNIQYF.